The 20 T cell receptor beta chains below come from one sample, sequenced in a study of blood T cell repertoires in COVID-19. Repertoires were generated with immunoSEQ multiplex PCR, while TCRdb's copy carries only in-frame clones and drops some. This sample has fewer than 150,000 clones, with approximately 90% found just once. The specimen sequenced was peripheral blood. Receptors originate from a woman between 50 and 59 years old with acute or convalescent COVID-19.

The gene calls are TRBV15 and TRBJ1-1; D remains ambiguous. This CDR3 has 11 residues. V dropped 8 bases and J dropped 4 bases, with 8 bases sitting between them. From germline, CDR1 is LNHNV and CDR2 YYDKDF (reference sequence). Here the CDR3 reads CATSGITEAFF. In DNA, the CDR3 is TGTGCCACCTCGGGGATCACTGAAGCTTTCTTT.

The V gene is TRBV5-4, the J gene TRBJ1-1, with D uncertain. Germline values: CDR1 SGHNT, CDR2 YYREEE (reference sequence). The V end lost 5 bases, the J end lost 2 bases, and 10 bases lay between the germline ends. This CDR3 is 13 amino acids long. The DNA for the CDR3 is TGTGCCAGCAGTCTAACTATTAACACTGAAGCTTTCTTT. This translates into CASSLTINTEAFF.

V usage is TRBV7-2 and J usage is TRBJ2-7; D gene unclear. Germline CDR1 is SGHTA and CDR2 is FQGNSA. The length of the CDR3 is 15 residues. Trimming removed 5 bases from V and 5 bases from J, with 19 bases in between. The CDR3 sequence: CASSTSGYLGDEQYF. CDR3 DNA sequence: TGTGCCAGCAGCACCTCCGGCTACCTGGGCGACGAGCAGTACTTC.

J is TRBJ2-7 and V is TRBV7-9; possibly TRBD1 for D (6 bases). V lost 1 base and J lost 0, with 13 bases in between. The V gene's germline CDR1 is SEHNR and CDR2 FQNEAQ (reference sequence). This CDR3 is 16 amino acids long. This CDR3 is CASSLVSGVSSYEQYF. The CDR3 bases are TGTGCCAGCAGCTTAGTTTCAGGGGTCAGCTCCTACGAGCAGTACTTC.

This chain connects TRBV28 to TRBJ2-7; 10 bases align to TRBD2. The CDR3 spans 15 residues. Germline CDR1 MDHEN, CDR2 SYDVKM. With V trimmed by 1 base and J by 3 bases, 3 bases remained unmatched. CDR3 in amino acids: CASSLLASGSYEQYF. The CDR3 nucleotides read TGTGCCAGCAGTTTATTGGCTAGCGGGAGCTACGAGCAGTACTTC.

The CDR3 sequence: CASSQDRVEEQYF. CDR3 coding DNA: TGTGCCAGCAGCCAAGACAGGGTCGAGGAGCAGTACTTC. The chain is built from TRBV7-8 and TRBJ2-7; 7 bases are a match to TRBD1. The trim removed 5 bases at V and 7 bases at J, leaving 8 bases unmatched. The germline gives CDR1 SGHVS, CDR2 FQNEAQ. The CDR3 extends over 13 amino acids. The full variable domain, with the rest looked up from reference TRBV7-8 and TRBJ2-7, is GAGVSQSPRYKVAKRGQDVALRCDPISGHVSLFWYQQALGQGPEFLTYFQNEAQLDKSGLPSDRFFAERPEGSVSTLKIQRTQQEDSAVYLCASSQDRVEEQYFGPGTRLTVT.

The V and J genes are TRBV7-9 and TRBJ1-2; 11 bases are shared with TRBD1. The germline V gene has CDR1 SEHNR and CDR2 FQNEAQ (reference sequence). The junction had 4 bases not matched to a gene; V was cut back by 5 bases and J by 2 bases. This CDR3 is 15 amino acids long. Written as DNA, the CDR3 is TGTGCCAGCAGCATAGGACAGGGGGCGAACTATGGCTACACCTTC. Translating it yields CASSIGQGANYGYTF.

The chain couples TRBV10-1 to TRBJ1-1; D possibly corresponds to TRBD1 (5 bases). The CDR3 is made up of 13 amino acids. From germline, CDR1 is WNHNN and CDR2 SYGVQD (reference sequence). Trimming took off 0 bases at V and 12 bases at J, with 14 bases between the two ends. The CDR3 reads CASSESWGQRTFF. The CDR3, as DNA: TGCGCCAGCAGTGAGTCGTGGGGCCAAAGGACTTTCTTT.

DNA for the CDR3: TGTGCCAGCAGGCCCGGCAGGGGGCCAACTGAAGCTTTCTTT. Translation gives CASRPGRGPTEAFF. This chain joins TRBV2 and TRBJ1-1; the match to TRBD1 covers 8 bases. Germline CDR1 and CDR2: SNHLY and FYNNEI. This CDR3 region has 14 residues. Trimming at V came to 6 bases and at J to 5 bases, leaving 8 bases not matched to a gene.

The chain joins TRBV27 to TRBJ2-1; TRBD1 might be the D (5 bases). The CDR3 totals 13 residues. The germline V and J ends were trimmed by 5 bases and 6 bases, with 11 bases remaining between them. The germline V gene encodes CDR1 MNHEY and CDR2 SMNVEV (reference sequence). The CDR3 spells CASSLPGFNEQFF. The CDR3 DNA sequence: TGTGCCAGCAGTCTACCAGGGTTCAATGAGCAGTTCTTC.

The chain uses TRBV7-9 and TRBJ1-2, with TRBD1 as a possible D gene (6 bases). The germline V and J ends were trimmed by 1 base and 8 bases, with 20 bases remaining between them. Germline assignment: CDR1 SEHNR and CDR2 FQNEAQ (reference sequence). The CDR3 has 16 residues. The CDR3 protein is CASSLVQPDRGHGYTF. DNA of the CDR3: TGTGCCAGCAGCTTAGTACAACCGGACAGAGGACACGGCTACACCTTC. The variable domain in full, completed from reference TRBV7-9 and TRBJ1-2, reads DTGVSQNPRHKITKRGQNVTFRCDPISEHNRLYWYRQTLGQGPEFLTYFQNEAQLEKSRLLSDRFSAERPKGSFSTLEIQRTEQGDSAMYLCASSLVQPDRGHGYTFGSGTRLTVV.

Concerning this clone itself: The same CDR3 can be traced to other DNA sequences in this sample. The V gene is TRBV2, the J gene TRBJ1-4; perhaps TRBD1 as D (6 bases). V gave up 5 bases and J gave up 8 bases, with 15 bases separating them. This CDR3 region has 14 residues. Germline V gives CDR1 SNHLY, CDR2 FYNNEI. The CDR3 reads CASSLQGTGEKLFF. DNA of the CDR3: TGTGCCAGCAGTCTACAGGGCACGGGGGAAAAACTGTTTTTT.

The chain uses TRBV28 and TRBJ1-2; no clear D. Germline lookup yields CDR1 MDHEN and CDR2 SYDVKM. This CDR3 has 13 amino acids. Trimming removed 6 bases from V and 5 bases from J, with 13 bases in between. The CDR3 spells CASRPPQAYGYTF. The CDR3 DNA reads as TGTGCCAGCAGACCCCCCCAGGCTTATGGCTACACCTTC.

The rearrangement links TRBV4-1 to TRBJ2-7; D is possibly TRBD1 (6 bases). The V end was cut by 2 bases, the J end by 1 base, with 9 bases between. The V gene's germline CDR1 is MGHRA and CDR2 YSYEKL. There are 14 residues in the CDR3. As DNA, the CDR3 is TGCGCCAGCAGCCAAACGACAGGTTCCTACGAGCAGTACTTC. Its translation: CASSQTTGSYEQYF.

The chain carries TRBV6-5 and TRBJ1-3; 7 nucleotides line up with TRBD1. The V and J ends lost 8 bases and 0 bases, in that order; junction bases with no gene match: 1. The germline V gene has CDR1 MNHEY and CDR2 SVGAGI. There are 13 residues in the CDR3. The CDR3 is CASGQVSGNTIYF. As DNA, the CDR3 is TGTGCCAGCGGACAGGTCTCTGGAAACACCATATATTTT.

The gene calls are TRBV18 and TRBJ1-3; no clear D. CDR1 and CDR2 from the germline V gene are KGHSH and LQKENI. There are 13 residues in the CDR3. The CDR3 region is CAGGISSGNTIYF. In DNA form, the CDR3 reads TGTGCTGGAGGAATTTCCTCTGGAAACACCATATATTTT. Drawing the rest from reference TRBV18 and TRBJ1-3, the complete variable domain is NAGVMQNPRHLVRRRGQEARLRCSPMKGHSHVYWYRQLPEEGLKFMVYLQKENIIDESGMPKERFSAEFPKEGPSILRIQQVVRGDSAAYFCAGGISSGNTIYFGEGSWLTVV.

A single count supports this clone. DNA for the CDR3: TGTGCCAGCAGTGCTCTTAACAGGGGGCCGCCCCTCCACTTT. It translates to CASSALNRGPPLHF. The chain links TRBV27 to TRBJ1-6, with 9 bases identical to TRBD1. The ends lost 5 bases at V and 13 bases at J; junction bases unmatched: 9. The CDR3 covers 14 residues. From germline, CDR1 is MNHEY and CDR2 SMNVEV (reference sequence).

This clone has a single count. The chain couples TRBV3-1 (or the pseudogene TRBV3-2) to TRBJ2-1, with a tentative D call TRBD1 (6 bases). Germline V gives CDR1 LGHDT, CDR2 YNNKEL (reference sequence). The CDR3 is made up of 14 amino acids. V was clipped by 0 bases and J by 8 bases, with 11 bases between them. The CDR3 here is CASSQDRGRDEQFF. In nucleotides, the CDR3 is TGTGCCAGCAGCCAAGACAGGGGCAGGGATGAGCAGTTCTTC.

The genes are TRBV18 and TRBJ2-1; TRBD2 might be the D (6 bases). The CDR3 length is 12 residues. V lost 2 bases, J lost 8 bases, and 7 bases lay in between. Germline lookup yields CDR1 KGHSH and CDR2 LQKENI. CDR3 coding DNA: TGTGCCAGCTCACCAAGGGAGGATGAGCAGTTCTTC. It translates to CASSPREDEQFF. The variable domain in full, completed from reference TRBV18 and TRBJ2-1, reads NAGVMQNPRHLVRRRGQEARLRCSPMKGHSHVYWYRQLPEEGLKFMVYLQKENIIDESGMPKERFSAEFPKEGPSILRIQQVVRGDSAAYFCASSPREDEQFFGPGTRLTVL.

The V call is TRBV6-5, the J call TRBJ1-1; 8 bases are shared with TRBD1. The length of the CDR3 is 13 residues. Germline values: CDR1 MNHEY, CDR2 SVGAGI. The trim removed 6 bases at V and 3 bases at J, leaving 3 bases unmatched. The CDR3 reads CASRQTGDTEAFF. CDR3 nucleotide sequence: TGTGCCAGCAGACAGACAGGGGACACTGAAGCTTTCTTT.